Below, 5 T cell receptor beta chains from the same sample are listed, as sequenced in a study of T cell responses to AZD1222 COVID-19 vaccine. Data came from immunoSEQ multiplex PCR; TCRdb stores just in-frame clones and leaves some out. This table holds 40,000 or so clones, around four fifths found once. The specimen was peripheral blood, collected 28 days after the second AZD1222 dose. The receptors were gathered from an adult who received the AZD1222 COVID-19 vaccine.

The gene calls are TRBV11-2 and TRBJ1-3; D may be TRBD1 (5 bases). Per germline, CDR1 SGHAT and CDR2 FQNNGV. The V end was cut by 5 bases, the J end by 3 bases, with 17 bases between. The CDR3 runs to 16 residues. CDR3 residues: CASSPVTGGSGNTIYF. The CDR3 DNA sequence: TGTGCCAGCAGCCCCGTGACGGGGGGAAGTGGAAACACCATATATTTT.

The rearrangement uses TRBV7-3 and TRBJ2-1, with TRBD2 identical over 9 bases. This CDR3 region has 15 residues. Per germline, CDR1 SGHTA and CDR2 FQGTGA. J gave up 3 bases and V 5 bases, and 5 bases lay outside the gene matches. The CDR3 DNA follows: TGTGCCAGCAGCCGCGGACTAGCGCTCTACAATGAGCAGTTCTTC. Encoded protein: CASSRGLALYNEQFF.

This clone occurred once. V usage is TRBV6-1 and J usage is TRBJ1-5; D may be TRBD1 (5 bases). The CDR3 is 13 residues long. In germline, CDR1 is MNHNS, CDR2 SASEGT. The V and J ends lost 0 bases and 7 bases respectively, with 7 bases between them. The CDR3 is CASSEAWGQPQHF. CDR3 nucleotides: TGTGCCAGCAGTGAAGCCTGGGGGCAGCCCCAGCATTTT.

The chain has TRBV11-2 and TRBJ1-1, with a weak D call TRBD1 (6 bases). Between the trimmed V and J ends, which lost 5 bases and 1 base, there was a span of 11 bases. The germline V gene encodes CDR1 SGHAT and CDR2 FQNNGV. The CDR3 runs 14 residues. As DNA, the CDR3 is TGTGCCAGCAGCCTTTCGACAGGGAACACTGAAGCTTTCTTT. Protein sequence: CASSLSTGNTEAFF.

This rearrangement joins TRBV5-4 to TRBJ1-2; no definite D call. This CDR3 comprises 14 residues. V shed 4 bases and J shed 4 bases, with 14 bases lying between them. CDR1 SGHNT and CDR2 YYREEE come from the germline V gene (reference sequence). The CDR3 here is CASSRGPSSYGYTF. CDR3 sequence (DNA): TGTGCCAGCAGCCGTGGACCTTCTTCCTATGGCTACACCTTC.